This TCR beta chain was recorded in a study of T cell repertoires in cytomegalovirus infection. TCRdb re-called the reads through MiXCR, storing one row per CDR3 protein. The table shows about 320,000 distinct CDR3 sequences, with 8% to 10% occurring only once. This clonotype has a count of ten or more. Sequencing was performed on PBMCs. The sequence derives from a human donor in good health (CMV status not recorded). Some clones in this sample may be carry-over from other donors' samples.

CDR3 sequence (DNA): TGTGCCAGCAGACCACTAACAGGGGGCTCGGGTTCACCCCTCCACTTT. Its protein product is CASRPLTGGSGSPLHF. This chain connects TRBV7-2 to TRBJ1-6; 9 positions match TRBD1. This CDR3 is 16 amino acids long. Germline trimming cut 6 bases from V and 9 bases from J; bases unmatched to any gene: 12. Germline V lookup: CDR1 SGHTA, CDR2 FQGNSA.